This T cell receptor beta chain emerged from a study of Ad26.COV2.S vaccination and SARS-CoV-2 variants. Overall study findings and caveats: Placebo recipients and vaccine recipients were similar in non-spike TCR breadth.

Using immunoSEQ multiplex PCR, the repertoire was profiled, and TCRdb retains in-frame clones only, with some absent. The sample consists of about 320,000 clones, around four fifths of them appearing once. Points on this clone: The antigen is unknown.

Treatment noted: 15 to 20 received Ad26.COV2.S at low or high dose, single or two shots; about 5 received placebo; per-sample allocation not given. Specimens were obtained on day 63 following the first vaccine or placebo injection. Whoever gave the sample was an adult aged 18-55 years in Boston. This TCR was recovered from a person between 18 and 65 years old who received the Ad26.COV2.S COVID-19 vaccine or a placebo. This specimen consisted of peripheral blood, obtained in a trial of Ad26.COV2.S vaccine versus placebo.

CDR3 DNA: TGTGCCAGCAGCTTAGGTGGGGACCATAATTCACCCCTCCACTTT. Protein: CASSLGGDHNSPLHF. This sequence joins TRBV7-9 and TRBJ1-6, with D perhaps TRBD1 (5 bases). The CDR3 runs 15 residues. Between the trimmed V and J ends, which lost 1 base and 5 bases, there was a span of 9 bases. CDR1 SEHNR and CDR2 FQNEAQ come from the germline V gene (reference sequence). The full variable domain, in which reference TRBV7-9 and TRBJ1-6 provide the parts outside the CDR3, is DTGVSQNPRHKITKRGQNVTFRCDPISEHNRLYWYRQTLGQGPEFLTYFQNEAQLEKSRLLSDRFSAERPKGSFSTLEIQRTEQGDSAMYLCASSLGGDHNSPLHFGNGTRLTVT.